This TCR beta chain is drawn from a study of beta chain features in type 1 diabetes (dated by TCRdb to 2017 to 2018). About the investigation overall: Mean age, gender distribution, total cell number and subset yield did not differ between patients and healthy donors. A total of roughly 99 million sorted cells were examined across all samples, and the number of cells per subset was strongly correlated with RNA yield. The study compared the TCRB repertoires of sorted circulating CD4+ T cell subsets in recently diagnosed type 1 diabetes patients with those in matched healthy donors. Regulatory and stem cell-like memory subsets were isolated from only 8 patients and about 8 healthy donors, whereas naive and central memory subsets came from all 30 or so donors. Overall study results and their limits: Shorter templates might be favored by PCR, yet because patient and control samples were amplified and corrected together, any such skew would affect both groups equally. HLA sub-analyses involved small numbers of individuals, so any influence of HLA type on TCRB rearrangement remained unresolved. The naive, central memory and regulatory TCRB repertoires appeared to resemble one another more closely among patients than among healthy donors. Because cDNA was sequenced instead of genomic DNA, highly expressing activated cells could be over-represented, though the groups showed no difference in activation or CD3 levels. Patients with type 1 diabetes made fewer insertions and deleted more nucleotides at VDJ recombination sites, implying thymic rearrangement abnormalities. A moderate but significant shortening of TCRB CDR3 length was observed in type 1 diabetes patients in all four CD4+ subsets.

From each donor, a single peripheral blood sample of approximately 0.11 L on average was drawn into heparinised tubes. A BD FACSAria II and a panel including CD45RO, CCR7, CD25, CD127, CD95 and CD27 were used to sort naive, central memory, regulatory and stem cell-like memory CD4+ T cells. Purity was above 95% for every sorted population. PBMCs were separated immediately by Lymphoprep density gradient centrifugation and were stained directly, without being cultured. Samples were stained and sorted in pairs, with one healthy donor and one patient per experiment, so that batch effects were minimized. The entire amount of isolated RNA was reverse transcribed using the High Capacity cDNA Reverse Transcription Kit, so the sequenced TCRB transcripts were expressed ones. Naive, central memory and regulatory T cell samples underwent deep immunoSEQ sequencing, averaging about 3.3 million total reads per sample. After sorted cells were lysed in RLT buffer, RNA was extracted with DNase-treated RNeasy Micro or Mini kits, with the choice depending on cell number. To prevent cross-contamination, each cell subset was processed individually, whereas patient and healthy donor samples were processed jointly. Using the immunoSEQ multiplex PCR, TCRB sequences were amplified from cDNA into 87-bp fragments spanning the CDR3 region. Sequencing of the amplicons was performed on the Illumina HiSeq platform. In the original analysis: Synthetic template baselines were used to correct PCR bias computationally, reads within Hamming distance 2 were collapsed together, and singletons that could not be merged were discarded. Reads were aligned against IMGT so that V, D and J genes, CDR3 length and insertions or deletions at six rearrangement sites could be assigned. Within each subset, clonotype counts were normalized to the number of sorted cells before true diversity and Gini coefficients were calculated with the tcR R package. The overlap coefficient, calculated on TCRB nucleotide sequences, was used to quantify repertoire sharing. As a proxy for the pre-selection repertoire, out-of-frame TCRB sequences from naive cells were analyzed. TCRdb mirrors the immuneACCESS table, restricted to in-frame sequences. Some clones are absent from its copies; in checked studies, under half trace to an unresolved V gene, and the reason for the others is unknown. V and J calls plus clone size are reproduced from that table; the DNA served to infer D and trimming. The sample yields fewer than 350,000 clones; 15% were counted once. The leading ten clones occupy less than 0.02% of the sample.

As encoded in the germline V gene, CDR1 is SGHTA while CDR2 is FQGNSA. V loses 5 bases, J loses 6 bases, and the germline ends lie 14 bases apart. Counted from cysteine to phenylalanine, this CDR3 has 14 amino acids. CDR3 DNA is the only sequence kept; it has 42 bases, read in frame from the first base. On this clone itself: Its antigen remains undetermined. No base qualities exist here, and no much larger clone lies one base off it.

What was sequenced was naive CD4+ T cells from blood. The cell subset or site label, read with the paper, signifies: true naive CD4+ T cells. This receptor chain uses TRBV7-2 and TRBJ2-1; the D gene is perhaps TRBD2, from 5 matching bases. The sequence came from a man between 18 and 35 years old with type 1 diabetes. The CDR3 sequence is CASSPEPSRNEQFF. Read as DNA, the sequence is TGTGCCAGCAGCCCCGAACCTAGCCGCAATGAGCAGTTCTTC.